Below are 30 T cell receptor beta chains sequenced from a single sample in a study of beta chain features in type 1 diabetes. Overall study findings and caveats: Shortening of TCRB CDR3s, moderate but significant, appeared in all four CD4+ subsets of Type 1 diabetes patients.

Sequencing targeted expressed TCRB transcripts, as all isolated RNA had been reverse transcribed. Sequenced by immunoSEQ multiplex PCR; TCRdb stores in-frame clones only, minus some. The sample records around 690,000 clones, roughly 12% being singletons. Their cognate antigens are unknown. Source material: naive CD4+ T cells from blood. These receptors were obtained from a man younger than 45 with type 1 diabetes.

This clone occurred once. Other DNA sequences in this specimen translate into the identical CDR3. The V call is TRBV11-2, the J call TRBJ2-1, with D tentatively TRBD1 or TRBD2 (6 bases each). Between the trimmed V and J ends, which lost 6 bases and 6 bases, there was a span of 18 bases. This CDR3 is 15 amino acids long. Germline V gene lookup returns CDR1 SGHAT and CDR2 FQNNGV. The CDR3 bases are TGTGCCAGCAGTTTTATCCGGGGGCGGGGCAATGAGCAGTTCTTC. This encodes CASSFIRGRGNEQFF.

This CDR3 reads CASSGGGTVNYEQYF. The CDR3 nucleotides are TGTGCCAGCAGTGGGGGCGGGACAGTTAATTACGAGCAGTACTTC. The J gene is TRBJ2-7, the V gene TRBV27; perhaps TRBD1 as D (7 bases). Trimming cost V 5 bases and J 4 bases, with 18 bases left between them. CDR1 and CDR2 (germline): MNHEY, SMNVEV (reference sequence). The CDR3 loop spans 15 amino acids.

In its sample, this clone was seen a few times. The J gene is TRBJ2-7, the V gene TRBV7-2; TRBD2 aligns across 12 bases. Germline CDR1 SGHTA, CDR2 FQGNSA. The CDR3 sequence is 14 residues long. V lost 5 bases and J lost 3; bases outside the gene matches: 2. The CDR3 sequence: CASSPTSGGYEQYF. The CDR3 region has the DNA TGTGCCAGCAGCCCGACTAGCGGGGGCTACGAGCAGTACTTC.

The V and J genes are TRBV5-1 and TRBJ2-7; 8 bases fit TRBD1. This CDR3 is built from 15 residues. The germline V gene has CDR1 SGHRS and CDR2 YFSETQ. The V segment lost 4 bases and the J segment 1 base; nucleotides outside the gene matches: 7. The CDR3 loop is CASSTGQGGSYEQYF. Here the CDR3 DNA reads TGCGCCAGCAGCACCGGACAGGGTGGGTCCTACGAGCAGTACTTC.

V usage is TRBV29-1 and J usage is TRBJ2-1; weak D call: TRBD1 (6 bases). The CDR3 has 13 amino acids. CDR1 SQVTM and CDR2 ANQGSEA come from the germline V gene. The V end was cut by 4 bases, the J end by 7 bases, with 14 bases between. CDR3 sequence: CSVVQGLGNEQFF. In nucleotides, the CDR3 is TGCAGCGTTGTACAGGGCCTGGGGAATGAGCAGTTCTTC.

This clone was observed a few times. This sequence joins TRBV4-3 and TRBJ1-2; tentatively, D is TRBD1 (6 bases). V lost 3 bases to trimming and J lost 7 bases, with 15 bases between them. The CDR3 is made up of 14 amino acids. Germline V CDR1 and CDR2: LGHNA, YSLEER. DNA of the CDR3: TGCGCCAGCAGCCAGAGGGGAGGGGGAACTGGCTACACCTTC. This translates into CASSQRGGGTGYTF.

The V and J genes are TRBV4-2 and TRBJ2-3; 9 bases line up with TRBD2. The CDR3 totals 18 residues. The germline gives CDR1 LGHNA, CDR2 YNFKEQ. V was clipped by 4 bases and J by 0 bases; unmatched bases: 11. CDR3 bases: TGTGCCAGCAGCCGCGCCCCACAAGCGGGGGGCAGCACAGATACGCAGTATTTT. The encoded protein is CASSRAPQAGGSTDTQYF.

The chain recombines TRBV10-2 with TRBJ2-4; a possible D gene is TRBD2 (5 bases). This CDR3 contains 14 residues. V was pared by 4 bases and J by 6 bases, with 13 bases between. Germline V lookup: CDR1 WSHSY, CDR2 SAAADI. This CDR3 reads CASSVTLAGNIQYF. CDR3 sequence (DNA): TGCGCCAGCAGTGTTACCCTAGCCGGAAACATTCAGTACTTC.

Here the CDR3 reads CSVGTGRGKNIQYF. CDR3 DNA: TGCAGCGTTGGAACAGGGAGGGGCAAAAACATTCAGTACTTC. The rearrangement uses TRBV29-1 and TRBJ2-4; TRBD2 is a possible D gene (7 bases). Trimming took 4 bases from V and 3 from J, leaving 13 bases between them. Per the germline V gene, CDR1 is SQVTM and CDR2 is ANQGSEA. The CDR3 contains 14 residues.

The gene calls are TRBV19 and TRBJ2-4, with D perhaps matching TRBD1 or TRBD2 (5 bases each). The germline CDR1 and CDR2 sequences are LNHDA and SQIVND (reference sequence). With 2 bases removed from V and 6 bases from J, the gap between germline ends came to 17 bases. This CDR3 has 16 residues. The CDR3 DNA sequence: TGTGCCAGTAGTATATGGGCCGAAGAGGGACGAAACATTCAGTACTTC. This codes for CASSIWAEEGRNIQYF. Together with reference TRBV19 and TRBJ2-4, the CDR3 gives the full variable domain: DGGITQSPKYLFRKEGQNVTLSCEQNLNHDAMYWYRQDPGQGLRLIYYSQIVNDFQKGDIAEGYSVSREKKESFPLTVTSAQKNPTAFYLCASSIWAEEGRNIQYFGAGTRLSVL.

The V gene is TRBV29-1, the J gene TRBJ1-2; D is uncertain. The CDR3 loop spans 13 amino acids. Deletions cut 0 bases from V and 8 bases from J, with 13 bases between. Germline V CDR1 and CDR2: SQVTM, ANQGSEA. The CDR3 region is CSVEDPYAKGYTF. The DNA for the CDR3 is TGCAGCGTTGAAGATCCATACGCGAAAGGCTACACCTTC.

This chain links TRBV28 with TRBJ1-2; D gene unclear. The V end was cut by 3 bases, the J end by 13 bases, with 15 bases between. This CDR3 comprises 12 residues. From germline, CDR1 is MDHEN and CDR2 SYDVKM. In DNA form, the CDR3 reads TGTGCCAGCAGTTTGTCAGGAACCGCTATCACCTTC. Protein sequence: CASSLSGTAITF.

This clone was seen a few times. The chain employs TRBV5-6 and TRBJ2-7, with D perhaps TRBD2 (5 bases). V was pared by 2 bases and J by 6 bases, with 12 bases between. Germline lookup yields CDR1 SGHDT and CDR2 YYEEEE. This CDR3 region has 13 residues. The CDR3 DNA reads as TGTGCCAGCAGCTTCGTTGGCGGGCGCGAGCAGTACTTC. Amino acid sequence: CASSFVGGREQYF.

This rearrangement joins TRBV18 to TRBJ1-4; weak D call: TRBD1 (6 bases). The CDR3 runs to 14 residues. Trimming took 3 bases from V and 8 from J, leaving 13 bases between them. In germline, CDR1 is KGHSH, CDR2 LQKENI. The CDR3, as DNA: TGTGCCAGCTCACCGGGGGCGCCGTGGGAAAAACTGTTTTTT. It codes for CASSPGAPWEKLFF.

This rearrangement joins TRBV27 to TRBJ2-5; TRBD1 matches at 10 bases. With 6 bases clipped from V and 2 bases from J, the junction kept 3 bases outside the gene matches. Germline V lookup: CDR1 MNHEY, CDR2 SMNVEV (reference sequence). This CDR3 spans 14 amino acids. The CDR3 here is CASSGTGEQETQYF. The CDR3 nucleotides are TGTGCCAGCAGCGGGACAGGGGAACAAGAGACCCAGTACTTC.

This clone was seen more than once but under ten times. The gene calls are TRBV27 and TRBJ1-1, with 9 bases fitting TRBD1. V shed 7 bases and J 4 bases; nucleotides not matched to a gene: 4. This CDR3 has 13 amino acids. The germline V gene has CDR1 MNHEY and CDR2 SMNVEV (reference sequence). CDR3 in DNA: TGTGCCAGCACTAAGGACAGGGGCACTGAAGCTTTCTTT. Translating gives CASTKDRGTEAFF.

This chain connects TRBV5-1 to TRBJ2-3, with 11 bases identical to TRBD2. The CDR3 has 16 residues. Germline-derived CDR1 and CDR2 are SGHRS and YFSETQ. The J segment lost 1 base and the V segment lost 4 bases, leaving 5 bases of the junction unmatched. The CDR3 DNA is TGCGCCAGCAGCCCGGGACTAGCGGCGCGCACAGATACGCAGTATTTT. Its translation is CASSPGLAARTDTQYF.

A few counts support this clone. This sequence joins TRBV7-2 and TRBJ1-5; D possibly corresponds to TRBD1 (6 bases). Trimming took 1 base from V and 7 from J, leaving 8 bases between them. From germline, CDR1 is SGHTA and CDR2 FQGNSA. The CDR3 contains 13 residues. CDR3 sequence: CASSLDREQPQHF. In DNA form, the CDR3 reads TGTGCCAGCAGCTTAGACAGGGAACAGCCCCAGCATTTT.

The V gene is TRBV5-1, the J gene TRBJ2-3; 8 bases align to TRBD2. The CDR3 totals 16 residues. Looked up from germline, CDR1 is SGHRS and CDR2 is YFSETQ. J lost 2 bases, V lost 0 bases, and 5 bases had no gene match. In DNA, the CDR3 is TGCGCCAGCAGCTTGGGCGCAGCGGGGGTCACAGATACGCAGTATTTT. As protein: CASSLGAAGVTDTQYF.

The chain uses TRBV12-2 and TRBJ2-3. TRBV12-2 is flagged as a pseudogene. There are 15 residues in the CDR3. CDR3 protein: CASRFFGTFTDTQYF. As DNA, the CDR3 is TGTGCAAGTCGCTTCTTCGGGACCTTCACAGATACGCAGTATTTT.

This clone has only a few counts. The chain combines TRBV19 with TRBJ2-2, with 11 positions matching TRBD1. There are 14 residues in the CDR3. With V trimmed by 5 bases and J by 4 bases, 0 bases remained unmatched. CDR1 LNHDA and CDR2 SQIVND come from the germline V gene (reference sequence). CDR3 sequence: CASSGTGGTGELFF. Written as DNA, the CDR3 is TGTGCCAGTAGTGGGACAGGGGGCACCGGGGAGCTGTTTTTT.

The chain couples TRBV5-1 to TRBJ2-2; possible D gene TRBD1, 5 bases. CDR1 is SGHRS, CDR2 YFSETQ, per germline. The CDR3 is made up of 14 amino acids. V lost 5 bases and J lost 2, with 10 bases in between. The CDR3 bases are TGCGCCAGCAGATTGACAGCAAACACCGGGGAGCTGTTTTTT. It yields the protein CASRLTANTGELFF.

The rearrangement joins TRBV7-9 to TRBJ2-2; 8 bases fit TRBD1. V shed 5 bases and J 4 bases; nucleotides not matched to a gene: 12. The V gene's germline CDR1 is SEHNR and CDR2 FQNEAQ (reference sequence). The CDR3 is 17 amino acids. As DNA, the CDR3 is TGTGCCAGCAGCCTAAAGGGCGTCGGGACAGGCACCGGGGAGCTGTTTTTT. This sequence encodes CASSLKGVGTGTGELFF.

In this sample, this clone turned up a few times. This sequence joins TRBV12-5 and TRBJ1-2; a possible D gene is TRBD1 (6 bases). The ends were cut back, 4 bases at V and 4 bases at J, with 16 bases in the middle. The CDR3 consists of 15 residues. CDR1 LGHNT and CDR2 FRNRAP come from the germline V gene. CDR3 residues: CASGYSSGVGYGYTF. The CDR3 DNA is TGTGCTAGTGGTTATAGTTCAGGGGTGGGCTATGGCTACACCTTC.

The chain couples TRBV28 to TRBJ2-2; TRBD2 aligns across 8 bases. CDR1 is MDHEN, CDR2 SYDVKM, per germline. The CDR3 loop spans 15 amino acids. V gave up 4 bases and J gave up 7 bases; unmatched junction bases: 8. CDR3 DNA: TGTGCCAGCAGTTCGACTAGCGAATTGGGCGGGGAGCTGTTTTTT. Translated: CASSSTSELGGELFF.

The J gene is TRBJ2-7, the V gene TRBV6-5; 8 nucleotides agree with TRBD1. Germline CDR1 and CDR2: MNHEY and SVGAGI. The CDR3 runs 14 residues. The junction had 8 bases not matched to a gene; V was cut back by 7 bases and J by 3 bases. CDR3 nucleotides: TGTGCCAGCACCGGGAGACAGGGGCTCTACGAGCAGTACTTC. Its translation: CASTGRQGLYEQYF.

This clone was counted between two and nine times. The chain joins TRBV23-1 to TRBJ1-6; 11 bases are shared with TRBD1. TRBV23-1 is an ORF, and what it does is uncertain. The V and J ends lost 3 bases and 8 bases, in that order; junction bases with no gene match: 9. The CDR3 runs 17 residues. CDR3: CASSHWTGGRGDSPLHF. Written as DNA, the CDR3 is TGCGCCAGCAGTCATTGGACAGGGGGCCGAGGGGATTCACCCCTCCACTTT.

This rearrangement joins TRBV14 to TRBJ1-2; D is unresolved. The CDR3 contains 12 residues. CDR1 SGHDN and CDR2 FVKESK come from the germline V gene. With 4 bases removed from V and 8 bases from J, the gap between germline ends came to 11 bases. In DNA, the CDR3 is TGTGCCAGCAGCCCCGGGGTCCTGGGCTACACCTTC. It codes for CASSPGVLGYTF.

This sequence joins TRBV12-5 and TRBJ2-1, with 7 bases that match TRBD1. This CDR3 is built from 15 residues. Germline values: CDR1 LGHNT, CDR2 FRNRAP. V trimming: 5 bases; J trimming: 6 bases; junction bases outside the gene matches: 10. CDR3 protein: CASGLALGQINEQFF. In DNA form, the CDR3 reads TGTGCTAGTGGTCTCGCCCTGGGACAGATCAATGAGCAGTTCTTC.

This clone was counted between two and nine times. V gene TRBV9 combines with J gene TRBJ2-3, with D possibly being TRBD2 (5 bases). Trimming took 3 bases from V and 6 from J, leaving 11 bases between them. Germline CDR1 is SGDLS and CDR2 is YYNGEE. CDR3 length: 13 amino acids. The CDR3 sequence is CASSGTPGDTQYF. Here the CDR3 DNA reads TGTGCCAGCAGCGGGACTCCCGGGGATACGCAGTATTTT.